Included here is one TCR beta chain sequence, with context. Sequenced by immunoSEQ multiplex PCR; TCRdb stores in-frame clones only, minus some. The sample has tens of thousands of clones; approximately 81% are singletons. The record originates from a study of OX40 agonist ivuxolimab in advanced cancers. The specimen was CD4+ or CD8+ T cells sorted from blood, collected in a trial of the OX40 agonist ivuxolimab. The clonotype originates from an adult with an advanced solid tumor such as melanoma, head and neck, liver or kidney cancer.

CDR3 in amino acids: CSGVGRGNTIYF. In nucleotides, the CDR3 is TGCAGCGGGGTGGGAAGGGGAAACACCATATATTTT. The chain employs TRBV29-1 and TRBJ1-3; D is unresolved. This CDR3 is built from 12 residues. Germline V gene data show CDR1 as SQVTM and CDR2 as ANQGSEA. The V and J ends lost 7 bases and 4 bases respectively, with 11 bases between them.